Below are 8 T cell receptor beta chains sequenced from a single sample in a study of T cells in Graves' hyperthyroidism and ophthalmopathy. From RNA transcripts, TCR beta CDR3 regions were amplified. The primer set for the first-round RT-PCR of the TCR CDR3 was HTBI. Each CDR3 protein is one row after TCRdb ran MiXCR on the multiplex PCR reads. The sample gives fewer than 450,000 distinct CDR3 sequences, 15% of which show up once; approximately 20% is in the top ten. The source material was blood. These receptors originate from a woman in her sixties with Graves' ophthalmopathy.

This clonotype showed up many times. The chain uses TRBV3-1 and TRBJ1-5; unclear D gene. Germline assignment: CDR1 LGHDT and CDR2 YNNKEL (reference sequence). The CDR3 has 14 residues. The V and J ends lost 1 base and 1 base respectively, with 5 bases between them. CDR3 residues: CASSQAVSNQPQHF. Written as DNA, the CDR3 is TGTGCCAGCAGCCAAGCAGTGAGCAATCAGCCCCAGCATTTT.

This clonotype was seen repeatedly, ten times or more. Here the CDR3 reads CSASIDGTGEGNIQYF. The CDR3 nucleotides read TGCAGTGCTTCCATCGACGGGACAGGGGAAGGAAACATTCAGTACTTC. The J gene is TRBJ2-4, the V gene TRBV20-1; TRBD1 aligns across 10 bases. With V trimmed by 5 bases and J by 6 bases, 13 bases remained unmatched. This CDR3 contains 16 residues. CDR1 is DFQATT and CDR2 is SNEGSKA in the germline V gene (reference sequence).

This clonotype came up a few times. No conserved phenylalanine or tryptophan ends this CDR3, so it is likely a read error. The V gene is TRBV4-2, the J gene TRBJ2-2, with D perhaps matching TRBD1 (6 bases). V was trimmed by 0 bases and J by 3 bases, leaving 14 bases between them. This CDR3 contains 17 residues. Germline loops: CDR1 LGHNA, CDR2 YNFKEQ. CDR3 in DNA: TGTGCCAGCAGCCAAGATCCATATGGGGGCGACACCGGGGAGCTGTTTCTT. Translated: CASSQDPYGGDTGELFL.

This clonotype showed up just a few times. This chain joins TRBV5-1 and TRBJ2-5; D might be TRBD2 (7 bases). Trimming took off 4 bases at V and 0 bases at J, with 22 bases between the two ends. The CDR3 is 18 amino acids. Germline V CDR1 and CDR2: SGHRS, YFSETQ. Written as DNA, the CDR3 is TGCGCCAGCAGCCTGGGCGGGAGAGGGGGACCGTACCAAGAGACCCAGTACTTC. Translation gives CASSLGGRGGPYQETQYF.

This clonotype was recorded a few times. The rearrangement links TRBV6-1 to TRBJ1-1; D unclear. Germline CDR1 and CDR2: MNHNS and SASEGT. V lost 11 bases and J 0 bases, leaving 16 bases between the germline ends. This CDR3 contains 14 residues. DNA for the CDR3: TGTGCCTCCCGAAGCGAGGTAATGAACACTGAAGCTTTCTTT. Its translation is CASRSEVMNTEAFF.

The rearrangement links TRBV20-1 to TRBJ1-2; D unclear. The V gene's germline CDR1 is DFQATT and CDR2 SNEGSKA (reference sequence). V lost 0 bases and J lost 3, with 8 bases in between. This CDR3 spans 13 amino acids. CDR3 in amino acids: CSAREGGHYGYTF. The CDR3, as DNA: TGCAGTGCTAGAGAGGGCGGCCACTATGGCTACACCTTC.

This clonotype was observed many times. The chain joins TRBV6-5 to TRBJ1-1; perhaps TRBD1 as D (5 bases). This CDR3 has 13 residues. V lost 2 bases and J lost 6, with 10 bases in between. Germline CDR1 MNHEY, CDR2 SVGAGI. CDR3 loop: CASSYAGWAEAFF. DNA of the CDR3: TGTGCCAGCAGTTACGCAGGGTGGGCTGAAGCTTTCTTT.

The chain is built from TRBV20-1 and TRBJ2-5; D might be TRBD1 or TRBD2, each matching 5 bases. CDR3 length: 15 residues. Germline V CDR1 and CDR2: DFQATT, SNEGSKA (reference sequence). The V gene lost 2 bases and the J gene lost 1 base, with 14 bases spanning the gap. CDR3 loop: CSARPRWGTQETQYF. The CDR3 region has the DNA TGCAGTGCTAGACCCAGGTGGGGGACCCAAGAGACCCAGTACTTC.